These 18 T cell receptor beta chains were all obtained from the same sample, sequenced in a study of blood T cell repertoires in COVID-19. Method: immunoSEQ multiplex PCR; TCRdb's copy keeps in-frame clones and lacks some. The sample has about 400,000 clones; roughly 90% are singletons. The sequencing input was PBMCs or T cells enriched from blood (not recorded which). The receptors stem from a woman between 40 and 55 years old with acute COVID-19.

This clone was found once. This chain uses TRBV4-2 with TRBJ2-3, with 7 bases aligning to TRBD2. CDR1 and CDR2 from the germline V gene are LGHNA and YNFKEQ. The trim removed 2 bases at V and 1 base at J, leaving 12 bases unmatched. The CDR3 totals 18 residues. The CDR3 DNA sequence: TGTGCCAGCAGCCAATCCCGGGGAGCGGGGTATGGCACAGATACGCAGTATTTT. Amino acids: CASSQSRGAGYGTDTQYF.

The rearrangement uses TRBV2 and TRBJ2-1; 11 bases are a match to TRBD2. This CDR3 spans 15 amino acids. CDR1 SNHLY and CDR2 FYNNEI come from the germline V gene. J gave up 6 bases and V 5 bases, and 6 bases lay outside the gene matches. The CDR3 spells CASSSIAGGPNEQFF. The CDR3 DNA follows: TGTGCCAGCAGTTCCATAGCGGGGGGGCCCAATGAGCAGTTCTTC.

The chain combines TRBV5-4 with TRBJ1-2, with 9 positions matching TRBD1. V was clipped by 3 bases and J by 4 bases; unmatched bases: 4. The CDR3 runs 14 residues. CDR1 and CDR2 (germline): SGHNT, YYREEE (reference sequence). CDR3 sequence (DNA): TGTGCCAGCAGCTCCCGGGACAGGGTCTATGGCTACACCTTC. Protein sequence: CASSSRDRVYGYTF.

This CDR3 is CASSELGQAGTDTQYF. CDR3 nucleotide sequence: TGTGCCAGCAGTGAACTCGGACAGGCAGGCACAGATACGCAGTATTTT. V and J are TRBV2 and TRBJ2-3; 7 bases line up with TRBD1. J lost 1 base, V lost 2 bases, and 6 bases had no gene match. Per the germline V gene, CDR1 is SNHLY and CDR2 is FYNNEI. The CDR3 loop spans 16 amino acids.

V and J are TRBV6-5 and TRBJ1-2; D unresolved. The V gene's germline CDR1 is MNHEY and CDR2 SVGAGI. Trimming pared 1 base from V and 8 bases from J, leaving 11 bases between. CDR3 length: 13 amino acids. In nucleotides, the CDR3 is TGTGCCAGCAGTTACTTGGAGGTCGGCGGCTACACCTTC. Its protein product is CASSYLEVGGYTF.

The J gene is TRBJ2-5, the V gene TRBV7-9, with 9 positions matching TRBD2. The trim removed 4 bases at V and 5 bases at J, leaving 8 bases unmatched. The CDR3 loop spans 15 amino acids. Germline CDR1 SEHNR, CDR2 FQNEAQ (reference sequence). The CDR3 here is CASSYRSGGVETQYF. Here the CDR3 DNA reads TGTGCCAGCAGCTACCGTAGCGGGGGAGTCGAGACCCAGTACTTC.

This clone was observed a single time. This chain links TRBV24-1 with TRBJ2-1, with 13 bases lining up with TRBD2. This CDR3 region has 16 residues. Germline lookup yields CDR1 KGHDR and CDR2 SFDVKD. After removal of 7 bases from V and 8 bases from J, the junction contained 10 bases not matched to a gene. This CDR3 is CATRLGRTSGGDEQFF. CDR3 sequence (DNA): TGTGCCACCAGGCTAGGTAGGACTAGCGGGGGCGATGAGCAGTTCTTC.

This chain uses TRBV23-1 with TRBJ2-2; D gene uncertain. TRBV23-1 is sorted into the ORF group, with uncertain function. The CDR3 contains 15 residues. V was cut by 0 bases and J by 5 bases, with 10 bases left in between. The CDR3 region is CASSQSYPVTGELFF. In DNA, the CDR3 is TGCGCCAGCAGTCAATCTTATCCTGTAACCGGGGAGCTGTTTTTT.

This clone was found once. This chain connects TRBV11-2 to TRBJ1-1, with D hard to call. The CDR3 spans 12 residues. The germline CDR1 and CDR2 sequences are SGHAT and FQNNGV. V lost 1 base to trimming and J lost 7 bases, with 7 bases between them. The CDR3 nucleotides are TGTGCCAGCAGCTTAGTGGGAGGTGAAGCTTTCTTT. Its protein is CASSLVGGEAFF. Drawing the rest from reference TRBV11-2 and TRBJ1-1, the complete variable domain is EAGVAQSPRYKIIEKRQSVAFWCNPISGHATLYWYQQILGQGPKLLIQFQNNGVVDDSQLPKDRFSAERLKGVDSTLKIQPAKLEDSAVYLCASSLVGGEAFFGQGTRLTVV.

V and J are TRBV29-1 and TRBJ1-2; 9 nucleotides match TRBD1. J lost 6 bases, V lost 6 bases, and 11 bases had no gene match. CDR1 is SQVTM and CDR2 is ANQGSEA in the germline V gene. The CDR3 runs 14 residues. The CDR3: CSVLTTGQGHGYTF. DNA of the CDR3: TGCAGCGTCCTCACTACGGGACAGGGACATGGCTACACCTTC. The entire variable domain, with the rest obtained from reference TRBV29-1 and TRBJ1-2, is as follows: SAVISQKPSRDICQRGTSLTIQCQVDSQVTMMFWYRQQPGQSLTLIATANQGSEATYESGFVIDKFPISRPNLTFSTLTVSNMSPEDSSIYLCSVLTTGQGHGYTFGSGTRLTVV.

CDR3 in DNA: TGTGCCAGTAGTATGAGTGGCTGGATAGCGGGGGACTCTTCCTACAATGAGCAGTTCTTC. This encodes CASSMSGWIAGDSSYNEQFF. The chain links TRBV19 to TRBJ2-1; TRBD2 aligns across 9 bases. The CDR3 spans 20 residues. The J segment lost 1 base and the V segment lost 3 bases, leaving 16 bases of the junction unmatched. The germline CDR1 and CDR2 sequences are LNHDA and SQIVND (reference sequence).

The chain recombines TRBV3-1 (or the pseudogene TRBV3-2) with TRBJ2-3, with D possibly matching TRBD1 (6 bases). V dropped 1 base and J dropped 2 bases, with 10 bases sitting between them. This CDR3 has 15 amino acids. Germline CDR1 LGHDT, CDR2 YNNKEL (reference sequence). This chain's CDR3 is CASSQVAGVTDTQYF. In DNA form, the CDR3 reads TGTGCCAGCAGCCAAGTGGCAGGGGTCACAGATACGCAGTATTTT.

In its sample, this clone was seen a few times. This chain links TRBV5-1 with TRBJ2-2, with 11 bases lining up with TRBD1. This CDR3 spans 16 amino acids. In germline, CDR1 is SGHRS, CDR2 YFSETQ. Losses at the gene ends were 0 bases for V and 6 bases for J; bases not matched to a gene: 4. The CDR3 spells CASSLDTGQGAGELFF. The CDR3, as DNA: TGCGCCAGCAGCTTGGACACGGGACAGGGGGCCGGGGAGCTGTTTTTT.

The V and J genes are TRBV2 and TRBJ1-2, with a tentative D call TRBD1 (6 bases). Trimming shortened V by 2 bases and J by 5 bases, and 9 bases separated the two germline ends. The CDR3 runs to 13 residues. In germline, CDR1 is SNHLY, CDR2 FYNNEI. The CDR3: CASSESRGYGYTF. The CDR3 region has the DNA TGTGCCAGCAGTGAATCCAGGGGATATGGCTACACCTTC.

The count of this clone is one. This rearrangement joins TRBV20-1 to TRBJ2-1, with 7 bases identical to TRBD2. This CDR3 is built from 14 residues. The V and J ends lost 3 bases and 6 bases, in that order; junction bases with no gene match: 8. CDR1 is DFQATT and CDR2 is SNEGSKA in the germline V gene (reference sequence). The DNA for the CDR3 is TGCAGTGCTAGTGTTACGGCGGGGGTCAATGAGCAGTTCTTC. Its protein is CSASVTAGVNEQFF.

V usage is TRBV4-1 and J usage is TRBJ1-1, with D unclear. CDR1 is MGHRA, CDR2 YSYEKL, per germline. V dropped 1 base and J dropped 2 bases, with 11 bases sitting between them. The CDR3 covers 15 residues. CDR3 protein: CASSQAGNGNTEAFF. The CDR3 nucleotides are TGCGCCAGCAGCCAAGCAGGCAACGGAAACACTGAAGCTTTCTTT.

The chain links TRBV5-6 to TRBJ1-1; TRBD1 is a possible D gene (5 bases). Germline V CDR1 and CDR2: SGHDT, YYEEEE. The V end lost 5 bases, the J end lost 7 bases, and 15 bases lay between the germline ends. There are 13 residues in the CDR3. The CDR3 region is CASSKATGGEAFF. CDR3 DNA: TGTGCCAGCAGTAAAGCTACGGGGGGTGAAGCTTTCTTT.

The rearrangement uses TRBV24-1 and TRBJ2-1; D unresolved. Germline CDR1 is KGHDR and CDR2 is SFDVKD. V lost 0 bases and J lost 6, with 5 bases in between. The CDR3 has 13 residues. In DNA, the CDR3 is TGTGCCACCAGTGATTTGTCCGGCAATGAGCAGTTCTTC. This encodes CATSDLSGNEQFF.